The 18 T cell receptor beta chains below come from one sample, sequenced in a study of T cells in Graves' hyperthyroidism and ophthalmopathy. Template material for amplifying TCR beta CDR3 regions consisted of RNA transcripts. When the TCR CDR3 underwent first-round RT-PCR, the HTBI primer set was used. One entry per CDR3 protein results from TCRdb running MiXCR on the multiplex PCR reads. The table has around 520,000 distinct CDR3 sequences, approximately 15% seen once. Sequenced input: blood. Receptors were obtained from a woman under 30 with Graves' hyperthyroidism.

The chain recombines TRBV7-8 with TRBJ2-2, with 7 bases aligning to TRBD2. Germline V lookup: CDR1 SGHVS, CDR2 FQNEAQ. The CDR3 length is 17 residues. Unmatched junction bases numbered 13, after V lost 1 base and J lost 8 bases. CDR3 region: CASSLEGGRPSIGELFF. The CDR3 nucleotides read TGTGCCAGCAGCTTAGAGGGCGGGAGACCTTCTATTGGGGAGCTGTTTTTT.

This clonotype has ten or more counts. V and J are TRBV7-9 and TRBJ2-7; weak D call: TRBD2 (6 bases). V gave up 2 bases and J gave up 5 bases, with 19 bases separating them. Germline loops: CDR1 SEHNR, CDR2 FQNEAQ (reference sequence). The CDR3 runs to 16 residues. The CDR3 loop reads CASSLMLTGVGNEQYF. The CDR3 DNA is TGTGCCAGCAGCTTAATGTTGACGGGAGTGGGTAACGAGCAGTACTTC.

The sample holds many counts of this clonotype. This rearrangement joins TRBV12-3 or TRBV12-4 to TRBJ1-2, with a weak D call TRBD1 (6 bases). This CDR3 is 14 amino acids long. The V gene lost 1 base and the J gene lost 8 bases, with 14 bases spanning the gap. The CDR3 protein is CASSLGVGAEGYTF. CDR3 in DNA: TGTGCCAGCAGTTTAGGAGTGGGGGCTGAGGGCTACACCTTC.

This clonotype was seen at least ten times. The J gene is TRBJ2-7, the V gene TRBV3-1; tentative D call: TRBD2 (6 bases). The germline V and J ends were trimmed by 2 bases and 5 bases, with 10 bases remaining between them. Germline CDR1 LGHDT, CDR2 YNNKEL (reference sequence). This CDR3 is built from 13 residues. CDR3 residues: CASSQLTGDEQYF. CDR3 in DNA: TGTGCCAGCAGCCAATTGACGGGGGACGAGCAGTACTTC.

This clonotype was counted many times. The CDR3 coding sequence is TGCGCCAGCAGCCTCGTTCTGAGCACAGATACGCAGTATTTT. Translated: CASSLVLSTDTQYF. V gene TRBV4-1 combines with J gene TRBJ2-3; no reliable D call. CDR1 is MGHRA and CDR2 is YSYEKL in the germline V gene. This CDR3 has 14 residues. Trimming left V 4 bases short and J 0 bases short, with 8 bases between.

This clonotype showed up just a few times. The chain recombines TRBV6-6 with TRBJ2-1; D gene unclear. Germline assignment: CDR1 MNHNY and CDR2 SVGAGI (reference sequence). V was shortened by 2 bases and J by 7 bases, with 9 bases between the two germline ends. The CDR3 totals 13 residues. The DNA for the CDR3 is TGTGCCAGCAGTTACAGGCCGAGAAATGAGCAGTTCTTC. As protein: CASSYRPRNEQFF.

This clonotype was recorded a few times. V usage is TRBV6-1 and J usage is TRBJ1-5; D not resolved. Per germline, CDR1 MNHNS and CDR2 SASEGT. The length of the CDR3 is 16 residues. V dropped 5 bases and J dropped 3 bases, with 17 bases sitting between them. CDR3 nucleotides: TGTGCCAGCAGTCCTGTAGCGACAATTTCCAATCAGCCCCAGCATTTT. It is translated as CASSPVATISNQPQHF.

This clonotype was recorded at least ten times. The chain links TRBV6-2 or TRBV6-3 to TRBJ2-7; perhaps TRBD2 as D (5 bases). The length of the CDR3 is 13 residues. Trimming shortened V by 6 bases and J by 2 bases, and 11 bases separated the two germline ends. CDR1 and CDR2 from the germline V gene are MNHEY and SVGEGT. CDR3 protein: CASSFRDTYEQYV. CDR3 sequence (DNA): TGTGCCAGCAGCTTCCGGGATACCTACGAGCAGTACGTC.

This clonotype was found many times. The chain uses TRBV27 and TRBJ1-4, with D perhaps matching TRBD1 (5 bases). V lost 6 bases and J lost 4, with 12 bases in between. The CDR3 runs to 14 residues. The germline V gene has CDR1 MNHEY and CDR2 SMNVEV (reference sequence). The CDR3 region is CASSSRQLNEKLFF. In DNA, the CDR3 is TGTGCCAGCAGCTCGAGACAGCTTAATGAAAAACTGTTTTTT.

The sample holds a few counts of this clonotype. Given a much more abundant clone one base away, this may be a read error. This chain links TRBV12-3 or TRBV12-4 with TRBJ1-2; D perhaps matches TRBD1 (6 bases). The CDR3 runs to 17 residues. CDR3 amino acids: CASSPLEAGDGNYDYTF. The CDR3 nucleotides are TGTGCCAGCAGTCCCCTAGAAGCAGGGGACGGAAACTATGACTACACCTTC.

The rearrangement joins TRBV10-1 to TRBJ2-2; 7 bases align to TRBD1. CDR1 and CDR2 (germline): WNHNN, SYGVQD (reference sequence). The junction had 5 bases not matched to a gene; V was cut back by 4 bases and J by 0 bases. The CDR3 has 16 residues. The CDR3 region has the DNA TGCGCCAGCAGTGCTGGGACAGCCACGAACACCGGGGAGCTGTTTTTT. Its translation: CASSAGTATNTGELFF.

This clonotype has a count of ten or more. The V and J genes are TRBV30 and TRBJ2-7; D is unresolved. Germline-derived CDR1 and CDR2 are GTSNPN and SVGIG (reference sequence). This CDR3 has 14 residues. V dropped 4 bases and J dropped 3 bases, with 16 bases sitting between them. The CDR3 region has the DNA TGTGCCTGGACGGCCGAGCTAGAAAACTACGAGCAGTACTTC. Its protein product is CAWTAELENYEQYF.

This clonotype was counted a few times. This chain uses TRBV7-9 with TRBJ2-1; D perhaps matches TRBD2 (5 bases). The CDR3 runs 15 residues. In germline, CDR1 is SEHNR, CDR2 FQNEAQ (reference sequence). Trimming shortened V by 3 bases and J by 3 bases, and 12 bases separated the two germline ends. The CDR3 protein is CASSLYGNNYNEQFF. For the CDR3, the DNA is TGTGCCAGCAGCTTGTACGGGAATAACTACAATGAGCAGTTCTTC.

Regarding this clonotype: A much more abundant neighbour one base away suggests this may be a read error. The V gene is TRBV25-1, the J gene TRBJ1-3; D is possibly TRBD1 (5 bases). Germline V gene data show CDR1 as MGHDK and CDR2 as SYGVNS. The CDR3 contains 14 residues. CDR3 DNA sequence: TGTGTCAGCAGCCGTACGGGGCAAGGAAACACCATATATTTT. It translates to CVSSRTGQGNTIYF.

This clonotype was seen many times. The CDR3 nucleotides are TGTGCCAGCAGTGGGGAAGGACACTACAATCAGCCCCAGCATTTT. The encoded protein is CASSGEGHYNQPQHF. The chain carries TRBV2 and TRBJ1-5; tentative D call: TRBD1 (5 bases). The CDR3 totals 15 residues. Trimming removed 4 bases from V and 3 bases from J, with 13 bases in between. Germline values: CDR1 SNHLY, CDR2 FYNNEI.

In this sample, this clonotype turned up once. This CDR3 reads CASSEGAPRRAQFF. The CDR3 DNA sequence: TGCGCCAGCAGTGAGGGGGCTCCTCGCCGAGCACAGTTCTTC. The chain recombines TRBV10-1 with TRBJ2-1; possible D gene TRBD1, 5 bases. This CDR3 spans 14 amino acids. Trimming stripped 2 bases from V and 13 bases from J, with 18 bases between. Germline-derived CDR1 and CDR2 are WNHNN and SYGVQD (reference sequence).

This clonotype was observed at least ten times. V usage is TRBV12-3 or TRBV12-4 and J usage is TRBJ1-3; D unclear. Trimming pared 10 bases from V and 3 bases from J, leaving 16 bases between. The CDR3 runs to 14 residues. Here the CDR3 DNA reads TGTGCCACGAGCCGACCCGGCTTTGGAAACACCATATATTTT. It translates to CATSRPGFGNTIYF.

In the case of this clonotype: A read error may be the cause here, since a much bigger clone is one base away. The chain recombines TRBV6-1 with TRBJ2-2; D not certain. CDR3 length equals 15 residues. The germline V gene encodes CDR1 MNHNS and CDR2 SASEGT. CDR3 residues: CPSTRLATNTGELFF. CDR3 nucleotide sequence: TGTCCCTCTACCCGGCTCGCTACGAACACCGGGGAGCTGTTTTTT.